A selection of T cell receptor beta chains follows, all from one sample in a study of blood T cell repertoires in COVID-19. Here immunoSEQ multiplex PCR was the method, and the copy in TCRdb shows in-frame clones only, minus some. The table includes about 130,000 clones, around 83% detected once. Specimen: peripheral blood. Every receptor here comes from a human donor in a cohort sampled during active COVID-19. CDR3s include the opening cysteine and the closing phenylalanine or tryptophan. The order of the fields is clone size, D gene, V gene, J gene, CDR3 protein, CDR3 DNA. The D gene is left open where the match is weak. Some rows mark clone size as missing; the rest say once, few, many or name a class of expanded clone.

>-|-|TRBV7-9|TRBJ2-5
CASSSLRQGGMGETQYF
TGTGCCAGCAGCTCACTAAGACAGGGAGGTATGGGAGAGACCCAGTACTTC
>-|-|TRBV19|TRBJ1-4
CASSIDRRGKLFF
TGTGCCAGTAGTATAGATCGTCGGGGGAAACTGTTTTTT
>-|TRBD2|TRBV10-3|TRBJ2-1
CAISDSTSGSLYNEQFF
TGTGCCATCAGTGACTCGACTAGCGGGAGTCTCTACAATGAGCAGTTCTTC
>-|-|TRBV15|TRBJ1-5
CATSRDLGGDQPQHF
TGTGCCACCAGCAGAGATCTTGGGGGGGATCAGCCCCAGCATTTT
>-|-|TRBV7-2|TRBJ1-2
CASSLVGGYGYTF
TGTGCCAGCAGCTTAGTGGGGGGCTATGGCTACACCTTC
>-|-|TRBV7-2|TRBJ1-5
CASSLGGAGNQPQHF
TGTGCCAGCAGCTTGGGAGGGGCCGGAAATCAGCCCCAGCATTTT
>-|-|TRBV19|TRBJ1-3
CASSTDYRFTGKDSGNTIYF
TGTGCCAGTAGTACCGATTACCGTTTCACGGGGAAAGACTCTGGAAACACCATATATTTT
>few|-|TRBV2|TRBJ1-4
CASSVRGGEKLFF
TGTGCCAGCAGTGTCCGGGGTGGAGAAAAACTGTTTTTT
>-|TRBD1|TRBV2|TRBJ1-4
CASRGQGREKLFF
TGTGCCAGCAGAGGACAGGGGCGAGAAAAACTGTTTTTT
>-|-|TRBV7-3|TRBJ2-5
CASSLGAGPQETQYF
TGTGCCAGCAGCTTAGGGGCGGGGCCGCAAGAGACCCAGTACTTC